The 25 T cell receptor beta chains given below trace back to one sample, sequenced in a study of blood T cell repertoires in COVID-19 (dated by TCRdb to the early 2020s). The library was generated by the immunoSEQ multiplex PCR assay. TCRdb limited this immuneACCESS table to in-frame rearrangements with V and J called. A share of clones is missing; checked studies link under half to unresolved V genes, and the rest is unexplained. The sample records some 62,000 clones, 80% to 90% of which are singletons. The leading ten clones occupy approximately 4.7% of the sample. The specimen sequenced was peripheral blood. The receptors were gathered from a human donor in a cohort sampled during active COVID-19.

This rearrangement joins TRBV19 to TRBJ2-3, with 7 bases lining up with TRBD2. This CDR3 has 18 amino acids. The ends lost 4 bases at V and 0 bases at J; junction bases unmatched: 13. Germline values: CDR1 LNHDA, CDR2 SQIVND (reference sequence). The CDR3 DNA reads TGTGCCAGTAGTAGAACCATTCAAAGCGGGGCTAGCACAGATACGCAGTATTTT. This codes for CASSRTIQSGASTDTQYF.

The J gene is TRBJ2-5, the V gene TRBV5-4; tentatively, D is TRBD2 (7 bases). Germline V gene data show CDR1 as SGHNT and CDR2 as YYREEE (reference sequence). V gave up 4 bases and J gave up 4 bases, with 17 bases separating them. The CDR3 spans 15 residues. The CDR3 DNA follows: TGTGCCAGCAGCCGGGGGGCCGGGGGCCCAGAGACCCAGTACTTC. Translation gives CASSRGAGGPETQYF.

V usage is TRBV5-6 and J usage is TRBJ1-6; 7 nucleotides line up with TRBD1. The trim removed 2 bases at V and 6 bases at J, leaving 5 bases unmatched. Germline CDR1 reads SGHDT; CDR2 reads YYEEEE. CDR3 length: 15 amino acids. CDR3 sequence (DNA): TGTGCCAGCAGCTTAAAAGGACAGGTTAATTCACCCCTCCACTTT. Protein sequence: CASSLKGQVNSPLHF.

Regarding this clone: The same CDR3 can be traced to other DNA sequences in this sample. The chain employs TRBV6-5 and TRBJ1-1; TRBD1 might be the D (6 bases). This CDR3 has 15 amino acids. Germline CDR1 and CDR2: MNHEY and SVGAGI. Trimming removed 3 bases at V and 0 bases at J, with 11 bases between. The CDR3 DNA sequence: TGTGCCAGCAGTTATACCGGACAGCTGAACACTGAAGCTTTCTTT. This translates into CASSYTGQLNTEAFF.

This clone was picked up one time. The CDR3 region has the DNA TGTGCCAGCAGCCAAGTAGGACAGGGGGCGAACACCGGGGAGCTGTTTTTT. This gives the protein CASSQVGQGANTGELFF. This rearrangement joins TRBV3-1 (or the pseudogene TRBV3-2) to TRBJ2-2, with 10 bases identical to TRBD1. The germline gives CDR1 LGHDT, CDR2 YNNKEL (reference sequence). This CDR3 contains 17 residues. V dropped 1 base and J dropped 0; count of bases not matched to a gene: 2.

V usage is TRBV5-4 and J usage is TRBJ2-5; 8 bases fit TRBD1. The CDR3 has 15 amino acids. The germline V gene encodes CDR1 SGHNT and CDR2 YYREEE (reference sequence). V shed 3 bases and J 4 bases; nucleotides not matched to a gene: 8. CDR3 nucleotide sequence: TGTGCCAGCAGCTCGATGACAGGGGCTGCAGAGACCCAGTACTTC. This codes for CASSSMTGAAETQYF.

The CDR3 here is CASSESGTLAGEQFF. Here the CDR3 DNA reads TGCGCCAGCAGTGAGTCCGGGACCCTAGCGGGTGAGCAGTTCTTC. This chain connects TRBV10-1 to TRBJ2-1, with TRBD2 matching over 8 bases. From germline, CDR1 is WNHNN and CDR2 SYGVQD (reference sequence). This CDR3 spans 15 amino acids. The V gene end was trimmed by 0 bases and the J gene end by 9 bases; junction bases not matched to a gene: 7.

In DNA form, the CDR3 reads TGTGCCAGCAGCGCCCGAGGGAGCGGGGCCCTAAATGAGCAGTTCTTC. It codes for CASSARGSGALNEQFF. This rearrangement joins TRBV9 to TRBJ2-1; TRBD2 matches 7 bases. The V segment lost 3 bases and the J segment 7 bases; nucleotides outside the gene matches: 13. This CDR3 is built from 16 residues. The V gene's germline CDR1 is SGDLS and CDR2 YYNGEE.

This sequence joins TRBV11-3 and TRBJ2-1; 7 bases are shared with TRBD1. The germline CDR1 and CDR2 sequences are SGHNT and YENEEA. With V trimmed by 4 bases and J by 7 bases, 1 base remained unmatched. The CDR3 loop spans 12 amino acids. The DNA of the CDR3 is TGTGCCAGCAGCTCACAGGGGAATGAGCAGTTCTTC. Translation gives CASSSQGNEQFF.

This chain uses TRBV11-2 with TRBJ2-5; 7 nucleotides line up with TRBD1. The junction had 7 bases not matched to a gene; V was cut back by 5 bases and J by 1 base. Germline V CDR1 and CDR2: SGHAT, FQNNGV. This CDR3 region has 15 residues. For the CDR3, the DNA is TGTGCCAGCAGCGCATGGGGACAGTTCCAAGAGACCCAGTACTTC. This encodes CASSAWGQFQETQYF.

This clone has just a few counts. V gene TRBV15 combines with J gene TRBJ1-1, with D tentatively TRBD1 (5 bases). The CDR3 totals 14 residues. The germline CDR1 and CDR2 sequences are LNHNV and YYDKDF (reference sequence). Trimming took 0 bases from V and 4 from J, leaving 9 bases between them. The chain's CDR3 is CATSRDRGRTEAFF. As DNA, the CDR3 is TGTGCCACCAGCAGAGATAGGGGCCGCACTGAAGCTTTCTTT.

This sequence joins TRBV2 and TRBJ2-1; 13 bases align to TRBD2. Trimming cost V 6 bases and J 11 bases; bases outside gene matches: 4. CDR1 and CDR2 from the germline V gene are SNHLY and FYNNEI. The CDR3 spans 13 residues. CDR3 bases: TGTGCCAGCAGGGTGACTAGCGGGAGGCAGCAGTTCTTC. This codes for CASRVTSGRQQFF.

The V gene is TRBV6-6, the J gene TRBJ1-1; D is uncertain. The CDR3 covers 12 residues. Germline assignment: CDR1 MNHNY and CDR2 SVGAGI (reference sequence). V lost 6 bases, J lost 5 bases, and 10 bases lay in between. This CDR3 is CASRETETEAFF. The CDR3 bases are TGTGCCAGCAGGGAAACAGAGACTGAAGCTTTCTTT.

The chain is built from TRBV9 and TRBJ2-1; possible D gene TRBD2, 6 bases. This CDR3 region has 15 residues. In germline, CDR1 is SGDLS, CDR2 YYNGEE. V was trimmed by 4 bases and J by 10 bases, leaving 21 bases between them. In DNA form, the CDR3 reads TGTGCCAGCAGCACAAGCCGCCTAGGGACTCCGGAGCAGTTCTTC. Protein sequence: CASSTSRLGTPEQFF. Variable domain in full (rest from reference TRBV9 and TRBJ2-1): DSGVTQTPKHLITATGQRVTLRCSPRSGDLSVYWYQQSLDQGLQFLIQYYNGEERAKGNILERFSAQQFPDLHSELNLSSLELGDSALYFCASSTSRLGTPEQFFGPGTRLTVL.

This CDR3 reads CASSYRRGADTQYF. The CDR3 DNA reads TGTGCCAGCAGTTACCGGCGGGGTGCAGATACGCAGTATTTT. The V and J genes are TRBV6-5 and TRBJ2-3; tentatively, D is TRBD2 (6 bases). Between the trimmed V and J ends, which lost 2 bases and 4 bases, there was a span of 10 bases. The V gene's germline CDR1 is MNHEY and CDR2 SVGAGI. This CDR3 has 14 residues.

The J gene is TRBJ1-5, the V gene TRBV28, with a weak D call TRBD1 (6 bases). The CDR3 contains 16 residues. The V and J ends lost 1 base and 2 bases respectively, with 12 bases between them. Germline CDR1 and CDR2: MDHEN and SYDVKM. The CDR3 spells CASSLSGRGGNQPQHF. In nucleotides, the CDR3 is TGTGCCAGCAGTTTATCCGGCAGGGGAGGCAATCAGCCCCAGCATTTT.

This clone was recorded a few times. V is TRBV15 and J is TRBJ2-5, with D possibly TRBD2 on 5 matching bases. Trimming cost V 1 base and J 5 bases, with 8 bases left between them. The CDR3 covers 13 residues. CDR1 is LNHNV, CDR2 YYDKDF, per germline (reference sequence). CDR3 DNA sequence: TGTGCCACCAGCAGAGGGCAGCGGGAGACCCAGTACTTC. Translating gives CATSRGQRETQYF.

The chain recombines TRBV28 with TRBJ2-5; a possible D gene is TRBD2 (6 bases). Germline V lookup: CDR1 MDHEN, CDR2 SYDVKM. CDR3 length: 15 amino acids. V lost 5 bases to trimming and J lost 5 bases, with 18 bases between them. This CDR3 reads CASSMAGLTGETQYF. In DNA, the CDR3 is TGTGCCAGCAGTATGGCGGGACTCACTGGGGAGACCCAGTACTTC.

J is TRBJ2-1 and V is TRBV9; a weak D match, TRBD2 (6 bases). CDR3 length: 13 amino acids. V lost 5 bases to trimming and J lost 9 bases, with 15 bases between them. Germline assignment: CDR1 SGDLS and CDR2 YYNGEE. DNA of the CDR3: TGTGCCAGCAGGGGGGAGGTAGGGGCTGAGCAGTTCTTC. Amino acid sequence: CASRGEVGAEQFF.

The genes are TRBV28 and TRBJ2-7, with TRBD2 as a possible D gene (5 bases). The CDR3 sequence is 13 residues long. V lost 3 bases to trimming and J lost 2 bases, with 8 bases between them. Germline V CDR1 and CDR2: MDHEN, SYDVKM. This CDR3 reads CASSFGVAYEQYF. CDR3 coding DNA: TGTGCCAGCAGTTTCGGGGTGGCCTACGAGCAGTACTTC.

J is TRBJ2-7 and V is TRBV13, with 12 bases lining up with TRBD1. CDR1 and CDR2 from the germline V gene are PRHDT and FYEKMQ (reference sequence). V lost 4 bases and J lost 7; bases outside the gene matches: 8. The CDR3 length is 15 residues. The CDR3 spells CASSSKGQGAWEQYF. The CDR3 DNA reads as TGTGCCAGCAGCTCCAAGGGACAGGGGGCTTGGGAGCAGTACTTC.

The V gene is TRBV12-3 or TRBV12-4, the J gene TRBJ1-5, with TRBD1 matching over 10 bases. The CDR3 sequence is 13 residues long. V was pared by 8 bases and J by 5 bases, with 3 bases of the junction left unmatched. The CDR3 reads CASDRGRDQPQHF. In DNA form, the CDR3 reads TGTGCCAGCGACAGGGGGCGAGATCAGCCCCAGCATTTT.

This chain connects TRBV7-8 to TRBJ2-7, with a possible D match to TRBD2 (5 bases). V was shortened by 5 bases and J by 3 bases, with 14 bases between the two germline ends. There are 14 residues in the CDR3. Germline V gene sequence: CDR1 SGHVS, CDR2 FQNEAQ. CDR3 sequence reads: CASSQTRGSYEQYF. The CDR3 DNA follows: TGTGCCAGCAGCCAGACGAGAGGGAGCTACGAGCAGTACTTC.

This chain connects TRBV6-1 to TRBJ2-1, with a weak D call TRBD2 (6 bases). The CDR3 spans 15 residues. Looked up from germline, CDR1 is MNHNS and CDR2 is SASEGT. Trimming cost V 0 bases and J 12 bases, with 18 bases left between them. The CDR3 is CASSEATGTPRGQFF. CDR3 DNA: TGTGCCAGCAGTGAAGCGACGGGGACTCCTAGGGGGCAGTTCTTC.

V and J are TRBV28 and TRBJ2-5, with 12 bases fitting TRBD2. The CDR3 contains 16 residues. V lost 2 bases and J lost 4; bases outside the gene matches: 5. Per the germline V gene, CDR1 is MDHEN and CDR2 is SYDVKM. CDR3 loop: CASSLASGRVGETQYF. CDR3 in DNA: TGTGCCAGCAGTTTAGCTAGCGGGAGGGTAGGAGAGACCCAGTACTTC. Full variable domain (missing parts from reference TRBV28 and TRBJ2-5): DVKVTQSSRYLVKRTGEKVFLECVQDMDHENMFWYRQDPGLGLRLIYFSYDVKMKEKGDIPEGYSVSREKKERFSLILESASTNQTSMYLCASSLASGRVGETQYFGPGTRLLVL.